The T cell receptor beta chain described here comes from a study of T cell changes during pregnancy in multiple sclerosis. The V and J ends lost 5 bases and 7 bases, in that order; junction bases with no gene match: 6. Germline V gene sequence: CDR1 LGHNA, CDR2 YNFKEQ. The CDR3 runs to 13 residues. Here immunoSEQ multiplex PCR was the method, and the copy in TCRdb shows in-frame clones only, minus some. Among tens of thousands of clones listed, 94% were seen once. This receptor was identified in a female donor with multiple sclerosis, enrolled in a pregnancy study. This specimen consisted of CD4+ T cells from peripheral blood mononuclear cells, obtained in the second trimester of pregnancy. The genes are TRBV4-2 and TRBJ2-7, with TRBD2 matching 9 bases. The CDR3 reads CASSLRGGGEQYF. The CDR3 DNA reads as TGTGCCAGCAGCTTGCGGGGGGGAGGGGAGCAGTACTTC.